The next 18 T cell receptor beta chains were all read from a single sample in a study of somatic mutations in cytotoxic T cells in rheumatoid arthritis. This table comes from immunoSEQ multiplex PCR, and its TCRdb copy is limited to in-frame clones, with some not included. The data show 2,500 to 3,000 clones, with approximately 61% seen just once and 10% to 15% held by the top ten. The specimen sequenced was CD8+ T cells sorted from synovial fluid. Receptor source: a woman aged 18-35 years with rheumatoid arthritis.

CDR3 nucleotide sequence: TGTGCCAGCAGCCCCGGGACAGGGGGGGTCGGAGAGCAGTACTTC. As protein: CASSPGTGGVGEQYF. The J gene is TRBJ2-7, the V gene TRBV9; 11 bases fit TRBD1. V lost 4 bases to trimming and J lost 7 bases; unmatched junction nucleotides: 10. This CDR3 has 15 amino acids. The germline CDR1 and CDR2 sequences are SGDLS and YYNGEE.

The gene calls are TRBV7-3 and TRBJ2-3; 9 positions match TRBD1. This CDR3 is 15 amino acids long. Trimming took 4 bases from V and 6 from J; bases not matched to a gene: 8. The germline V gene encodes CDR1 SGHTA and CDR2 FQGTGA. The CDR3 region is CASSSGQGVGDTQYF. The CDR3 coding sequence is TGTGCCAGCAGCTCGGGACAGGGAGTCGGGGATACGCAGTATTTT.

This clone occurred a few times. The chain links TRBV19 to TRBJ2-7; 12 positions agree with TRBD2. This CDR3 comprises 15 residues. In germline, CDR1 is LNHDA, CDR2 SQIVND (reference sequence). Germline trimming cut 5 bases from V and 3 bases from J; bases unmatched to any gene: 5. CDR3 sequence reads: CASSQGLAGIYEQYF. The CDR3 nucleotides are TGTGCCAGTAGTCAAGGACTAGCGGGAATCTACGAGCAGTACTTC.

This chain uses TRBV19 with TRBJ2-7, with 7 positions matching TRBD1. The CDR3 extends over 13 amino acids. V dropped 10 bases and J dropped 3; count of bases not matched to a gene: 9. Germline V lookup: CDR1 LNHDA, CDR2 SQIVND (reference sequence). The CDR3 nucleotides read TGTGCCACCGCTCCGGGACAGTTCTACGAGCAGTACTTC. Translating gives CATAPGQFYEQYF.

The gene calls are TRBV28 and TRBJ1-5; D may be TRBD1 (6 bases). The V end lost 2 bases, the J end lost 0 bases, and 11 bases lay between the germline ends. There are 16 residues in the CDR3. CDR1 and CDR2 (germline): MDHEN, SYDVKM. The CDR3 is CASSLIQGHSNQPQHF. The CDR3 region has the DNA TGTGCCAGCAGTTTAATCCAGGGACATAGCAATCAGCCCCAGCATTTT. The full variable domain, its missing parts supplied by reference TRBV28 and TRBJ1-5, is DVKVTQSSRYLVKRTGEKVFLECVQDMDHENMFWYRQDPGLGLRLIYFSYDVKMKEKGDIPEGYSVSREKKERFSLILESASTNQTSMYLCASSLIQGHSNQPQHFGDGTRLSIL.

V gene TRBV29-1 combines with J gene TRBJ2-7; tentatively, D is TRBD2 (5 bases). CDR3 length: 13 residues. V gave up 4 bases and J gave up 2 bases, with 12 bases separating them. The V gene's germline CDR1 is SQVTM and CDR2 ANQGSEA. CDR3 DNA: TGCAGCGTTGTCGGGGTCGAGACCTACGAGCAGTACTTC. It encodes CSVVGVETYEQYF.

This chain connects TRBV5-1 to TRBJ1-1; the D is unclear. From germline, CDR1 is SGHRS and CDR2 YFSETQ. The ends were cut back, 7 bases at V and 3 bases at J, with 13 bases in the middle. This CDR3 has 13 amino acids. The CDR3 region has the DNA TGCGCCAGCGCCGAGGGCAGCCACACTGAAGCTTTCTTT. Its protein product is CASAEGSHTEAFF.

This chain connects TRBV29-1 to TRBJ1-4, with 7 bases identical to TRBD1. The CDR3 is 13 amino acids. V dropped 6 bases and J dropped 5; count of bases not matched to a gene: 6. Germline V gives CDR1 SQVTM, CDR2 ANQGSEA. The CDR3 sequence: CSVAGTANEKLFF. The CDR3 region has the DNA TGCAGCGTCGCGGGGACAGCAAATGAAAAACTGTTTTTT.

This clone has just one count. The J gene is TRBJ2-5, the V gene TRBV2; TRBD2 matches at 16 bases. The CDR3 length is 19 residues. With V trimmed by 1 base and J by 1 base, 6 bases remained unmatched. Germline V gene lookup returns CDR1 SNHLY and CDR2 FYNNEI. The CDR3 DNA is TGTGCCAGCAGTGAAGGGGGACTAGCGGGAGGGAGACTCCAAGAGACCCAGTACTTC. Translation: CASSEGGLAGGRLQETQYF. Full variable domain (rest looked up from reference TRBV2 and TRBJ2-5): EPEVTQTPSHQVTQMGQEVILRCVPISNHLYFYWYRQILGQKVEFLVSFYNNEISEKSEIFDDQFSVERPDGSNFTLKIRSTKLEDSAMYFCASSEGGLAGGRLQETQYFGPGTRLLVL.

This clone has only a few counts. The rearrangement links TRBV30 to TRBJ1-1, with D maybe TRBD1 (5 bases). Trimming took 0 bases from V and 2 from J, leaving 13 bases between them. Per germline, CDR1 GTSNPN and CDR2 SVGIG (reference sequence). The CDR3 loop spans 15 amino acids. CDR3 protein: CAWSVPGYINTEAFF. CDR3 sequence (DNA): TGTGCCTGGAGTGTACCAGGGTACATTAACACTGAAGCTTTCTTT.

The CDR3 coding sequence is TGTGCCAGCAGCTTTAGTCCGGGAGGCGACACCTTC. Its protein is CASSFSPGGDTF. The chain combines TRBV5-6 with TRBJ1-2; D remains ambiguous. The CDR3 extends over 12 amino acids. The germline V and J ends were trimmed by 2 bases and 12 bases, with 14 bases remaining between them. Per the germline V gene, CDR1 is SGHDT and CDR2 is YYEEEE.

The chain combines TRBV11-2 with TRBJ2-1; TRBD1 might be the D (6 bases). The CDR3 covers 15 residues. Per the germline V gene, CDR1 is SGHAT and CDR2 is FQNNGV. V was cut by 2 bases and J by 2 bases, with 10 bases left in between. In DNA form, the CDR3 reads TGTGCCAGCAGCTTATCCAGGGGACCCTACAATGAGCAGTTCTTC. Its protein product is CASSLSRGPYNEQFF. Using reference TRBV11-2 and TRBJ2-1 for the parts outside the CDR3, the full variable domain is EAGVAQSPRYKIIEKRQSVAFWCNPISGHATLYWYQQILGQGPKLLIQFQNNGVVDDSQLPKDRFSAERLKGVDSTLKIQPAKLEDSAVYLCASSLSRGPYNEQFFGPGTRLTVL.

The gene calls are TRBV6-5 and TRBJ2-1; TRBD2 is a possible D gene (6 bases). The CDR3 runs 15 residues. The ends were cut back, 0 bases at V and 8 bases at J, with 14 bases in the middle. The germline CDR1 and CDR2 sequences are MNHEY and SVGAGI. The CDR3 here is CASSYSYGSEHEQFF. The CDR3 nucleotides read TGTGCCAGCAGTTACTCGTACGGGAGTGAGCATGAGCAGTTCTTC.

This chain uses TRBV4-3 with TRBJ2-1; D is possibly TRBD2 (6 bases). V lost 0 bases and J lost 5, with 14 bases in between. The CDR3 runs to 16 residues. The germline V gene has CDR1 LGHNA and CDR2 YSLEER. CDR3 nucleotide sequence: TGCGCCAGCAGCCAAGAAAGCCTAGCGCAAAACAATGAGCAGTTCTTC. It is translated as CASSQESLAQNNEQFF.

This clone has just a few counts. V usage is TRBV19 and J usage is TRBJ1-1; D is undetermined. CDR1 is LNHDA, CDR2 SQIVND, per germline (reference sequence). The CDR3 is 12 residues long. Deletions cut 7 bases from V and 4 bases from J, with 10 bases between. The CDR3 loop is CASIGGFTEAFF. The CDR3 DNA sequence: TGTGCCAGTATCGGAGGGTTCACTGAAGCTTTCTTT. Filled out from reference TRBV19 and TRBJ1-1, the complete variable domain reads DGGITQSPKYLFRKEGQNVTLSCEQNLNHDAMYWYRQDPGQGLRLIYYSQIVNDFQKGDIAEGYSVSREKKESFPLTVTSAQKNPTAFYLCASIGGFTEAFFGQGTRLTVV.

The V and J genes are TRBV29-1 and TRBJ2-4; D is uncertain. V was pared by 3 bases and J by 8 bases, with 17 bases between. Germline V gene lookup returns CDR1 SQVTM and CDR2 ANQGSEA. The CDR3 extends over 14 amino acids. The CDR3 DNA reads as TGCAGCGTTGATGGAGTAGACGATAGGTACATTCAGTACTTC. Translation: CSVDGVDDRYIQYF.

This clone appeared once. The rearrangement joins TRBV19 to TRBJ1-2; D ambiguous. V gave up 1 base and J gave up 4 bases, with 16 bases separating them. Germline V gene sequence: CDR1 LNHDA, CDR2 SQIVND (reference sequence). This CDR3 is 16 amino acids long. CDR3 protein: CASSIGWASASYGYTF. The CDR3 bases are TGTGCCAGTAGTATAGGGTGGGCCTCAGCCTCCTATGGCTACACCTTC.

This CDR3 is CASSRDLNQPQHF. The CDR3 DNA sequence: TGTGCCAGTAGTCGGGATCTCAATCAGCCCCAGCATTTT. The chain links TRBV19 to TRBJ1-5, with D uncertain. The CDR3 sequence is 13 residues long. Deletions cut 5 bases from V and 3 bases from J, with 8 bases between. CDR1 and CDR2 (germline): LNHDA, SQIVND (reference sequence).